This T cell receptor beta chain appears in the sequencing data of a study of cytomegalovirus exposure and HLA in healthy donors. Per the germline V gene, CDR1 is SQVTM and CDR2 is ANQGSEA. CDR3 length: 14 amino acids. V dropped 7 bases and J dropped 4; count of bases not matched to a gene: 9. General study findings and limits: In an earlier analysis, in around 590 donors, most V segments appeared productive either ~90% or ~30% of the time. Analysis was performed later, and it showed HLA-associated TCR beta chains to be more clonally expanded than equally common others. TCR beta chain V- and J-gene trimming was linked, in a later analysis, to a missense variant in DCLRE1C.

It was with 60 Vbeta and 13 Jbeta primers that the PCR ran. Source study methods: In a later analysis, of 80 million or so unique beta chains, around 9.9 million appeared in at least two donors. The protocol was immunoSEQ multiplex PCR, while the TCRdb copy is restricted to in-frame clones and leaves out a portion. V and J calls and clone size are copied from that table; D and trimming were computed from the DNA. The sample has 150,000 to 200,000 clones, 60% to 80% seen once; the top ten hold over 12%. Notes on this clone: Its specificity is not known.

The sequence derives from a man aged 50 or older in good health and CMV-seropositive. The sample comprised PBMCs. This sequence joins TRBV29-1 and TRBJ2-1, with 8 bases matching TRBD1. The CDR3 region has the DNA TGCAGCGGTGGAACAGGGGGAACTTACAATGAGCAGTTCTTC. As protein: CSGGTGGTYNEQFF.